Sequencing of this T cell receptor (beta chain) was carried out in a study of T cells in localized non-small cell lung cancer. Clones were sequenced by immunoSEQ multiplex PCR, and TCRdb holds only the in-frame ones, with some missing. The sample lists over a thousand clones; about 24% were seen once. The junction had 4 bases not matched to a gene; V was cut back by 0 bases and J by 6 bases. This CDR3 spans 14 amino acids. The V gene's germline CDR1 is SGHNT and CDR2 YENEEA. This chain joins TRBV11-3 and TRBJ1-2; 7 nucleotides agree with TRBD1. The sample consisted of lung tumor tissue, taken before any cancer treatment. The clonotype originates from a male donor aged 60 or older with stage I lung adenocarcinoma. The CDR3 reads CASSLETGADGYTF. CDR3 DNA: TGTGCCAGCAGCTTAGAAACAGGGGCAGATGGCTACACCTTC.